Below are 29 T cell receptor beta chains sequenced from a single sample in a study of CD8 T cells in Susac syndrome. The RNA input was 0.5 to 1 ug, and it was reverse transcribed with random hexamers. TCRdb re-derived calls from the immunoSEQ multiplex PCR reads in MiXCR, one entry per CDR3 protein. The sample shows roughly 110,000 distinct CDR3 sequences, approximately 94% of them seen only once. Input material: CD8+ T cells from PBMCs. Every receptor here comes from a human donor with Susac syndrome.

The CDR3 loop is CASGGSGNTIYF. Written as DNA, the CDR3 is TGTGCCAGCGGGGGCTCTGGAAACACCATATATTTT. The V call is TRBV13, the J call TRBJ1-3; possibly TRBD1 for D (5 bases). The CDR3 extends over 12 amino acids. The V gene lost 8 bases and the J gene lost 0 bases, with 5 bases spanning the gap. CDR1 and CDR2 (germline): PRHDT, FYEKMQ (reference sequence). The complete variable domain, with remaining parts taken from reference TRBV13 and TRBJ1-3, reads AAGVIQSPRHLIKEKRETATLKCYPIPRHDTVYWYQQGPGQDPQFLISFYEKMQSDKGSIPDRFSAQQFSDYHSELNMSSLELGDSALYFCASGGSGNTIYFGEGSWLTVV.

The chain is built from TRBV13 and TRBJ2-1; D gene ambiguous. The V end was cut by 7 bases, the J end by 8 bases, with 12 bases between. The CDR3 is 12 residues long. Germline CDR1 and CDR2: PRHDT and FYEKMQ (reference sequence). Here the CDR3 reads CASTRIEDEQFF. CDR3 sequence (DNA): TGTGCCAGCACCCGGATCGAGGATGAGCAGTTCTTC.

The V and J genes are TRBV6-5 and TRBJ2-1; D is undetermined. The germline CDR1 and CDR2 sequences are MNHEY and SVGAGI. Trimming removed 5 bases at V and 0 bases at J, with 11 bases between. The CDR3 has 15 amino acids. The CDR3 sequence: CASSLDPSSYNEQFF. CDR3 nucleotides: TGTGCCAGCAGTCTCGACCCGAGCTCCTACAATGAGCAGTTCTTC.

The V gene is TRBV11-1, the J gene TRBJ2-2; 7 bases are shared with TRBD2. The trim removed 5 bases at V and 4 bases at J, leaving 13 bases unmatched. This CDR3 contains 17 residues. The germline V gene has CDR1 SGHAT and CDR2 FQDESV (reference sequence). This CDR3 reads CASSAWALARTTGELFF. For the CDR3, the DNA is TGTGCCAGCAGCGCTTGGGCACTAGCGCGGACCACCGGGGAGCTGTTTTTT.

This chain joins TRBV15 and TRBJ1-1; tentative D call: TRBD1 (5 bases). The CDR3 is 16 residues long. V dropped 4 bases and J dropped 1 base, with 16 bases sitting between them. Germline CDR1 is LNHNV and CDR2 is YYDKDF (reference sequence). CDR3 sequence reads: CATSTIPGFKNTEAFF. The CDR3 DNA reads TGTGCCACCAGCACCATCCCAGGGTTCAAGAACACTGAAGCTTTCTTT.

The count of this clonotype is one. This chain links TRBV2 with TRBJ1-1; no clear D. Per germline, CDR1 SNHLY and CDR2 FYNNEI. The CDR3 consists of 14 residues. V was shortened by 7 bases and J by 0 bases, with 12 bases between the two germline ends. The DNA of the CDR3 is TGTGCCAGCATCGGGTCTCCCCTGAACACTGAAGCTTTCTTT. This encodes CASIGSPLNTEAFF.

This clonotype was seen more than once but under ten times. This chain links TRBV12-3 or TRBV12-4 with TRBJ1-2; D might be TRBD1 (6 bases). The V end lost 5 bases, the J end lost 2 bases, and 9 bases lay between the germline ends. There are 13 residues in the CDR3. The CDR3 nucleotides read TGTGCCAGCAGTCTTACAGGGAACTATGGCTACACCTTC. It specifies CASSLTGNYGYTF.

This chain uses TRBV20-1 with TRBJ2-7, with 10 bases aligning to TRBD2. Germline CDR1 is DFQATT and CDR2 is SNEGSKA (reference sequence). The CDR3 is 17 residues long. The ends lost 1 base at V and 2 bases at J; junction bases unmatched: 11. The CDR3 spells CSARGSVASGGTYEQYF. The CDR3 nucleotides are TGCAGTGCTAGAGGCTCGGTCGCTAGCGGGGGAACCTACGAGCAGTACTTC.

The chain joins TRBV5-4 to TRBJ1-1; 7 bases match TRBD1. The CDR3 runs to 16 residues. V was pared by 2 bases and J by 1 base, with 8 bases of the junction left unmatched. Germline V CDR1 and CDR2: SGHNT, YYREEE (reference sequence). The DNA for the CDR3 is TGTGCCAGCAGCTTTCCGGACAGGACTAAGAACACTGAAGCTTTCTTT. Protein sequence: CASSFPDRTKNTEAFF.

The chain joins TRBV3-1 to TRBJ2-7, with D unclear. This CDR3 comprises 13 residues. CDR1 and CDR2 (germline): LGHDT, YNNKEL (reference sequence). Trimming removed 0 bases at V and 2 bases at J, with 5 bases between. CDR3 DNA: TGTGCCAGCAGCCAAGACTCCACCTACGAGCAGTACTTC. Protein product: CASSQDSTYEQYF.

The gene calls are TRBV27 and TRBJ2-1, with 7 bases lining up with TRBD1. CDR1 and CDR2 (germline): MNHEY, SMNVEV (reference sequence). The trim removed 2 bases at V and 6 bases at J, leaving 10 bases unmatched. The CDR3 covers 16 residues. CDR3 sequence: CASSLDSPYRGNEQFF. CDR3 in DNA: TGTGCCAGCAGTTTAGACTCGCCTTACAGGGGCAATGAGCAGTTCTTC.

The chain uses TRBV12-3 or TRBV12-4 and TRBJ2-3; the match to TRBD2 covers 7 bases. This CDR3 contains 13 residues. The junction had 6 bases not matched to a gene; V was cut back by 7 bases and J by 5 bases. The DNA for the CDR3 is TGTGCCAGCACCCCTGGGGGGGGAGATACGCAGTATTTT. Translation: CASTPGGGDTQYF.

J is TRBJ2-2 and V is TRBV24-1; D may be TRBD1 or TRBD2 (5 bases each). The germline V and J ends were trimmed by 6 bases and 3 bases, with 10 bases remaining between them. The CDR3 loop spans 14 amino acids. Germline values: CDR1 KGHDR, CDR2 SFDVKD. CDR3: CATSRGEDTGELFF. The CDR3 bases are TGTGCCACCAGTAGGGGAGAGGACACCGGGGAGCTGTTTTTT.

The gene calls are TRBV9 and TRBJ2-6; no definite D call. Trimming stripped 2 bases from V and 4 bases from J, with 1 base between. Germline V gene sequence: CDR1 SGDLS, CDR2 YYNGEE. This CDR3 is 12 amino acids long. CDR3 in amino acids: CASSVGANVLTF. CDR3 nucleotide sequence: TGTGCCAGCAGCGTGGGGGCCAACGTCCTGACTTTC.

V usage is TRBV2 and J usage is TRBJ1-2; 7 bases match TRBD1. Germline CDR1 is SNHLY and CDR2 is FYNNEI. The CDR3 contains 17 residues. V shed 6 bases and J 2 bases; nucleotides not matched to a gene: 15. This CDR3 is CASSVLRAGGSNYGYTF. The CDR3 coding sequence is TGTGCCAGCAGCGTCCTGCGGGCAGGGGGATCCAACTATGGCTACACCTTC.

The rearrangement joins TRBV6-5 to TRBJ1-1; perhaps TRBD1 as D (6 bases). The CDR3 is made up of 13 amino acids. The germline V gene encodes CDR1 MNHEY and CDR2 SVGAGI. Trimming removed 4 bases at V and 4 bases at J, with 10 bases between. The CDR3 is CASSSGTITEAFF. The CDR3 nucleotides are TGTGCCAGCAGTTCCGGGACAATCACTGAAGCTTTCTTT.

V is TRBV9 and J is TRBJ2-5; TRBD1 matches 9 bases. V dropped 4 bases and J dropped 7; count of bases not matched to a gene: 14. There are 16 residues in the CDR3. CDR1 is SGDLS and CDR2 is YYNGEE in the germline V gene. The CDR3 nucleotides read TGTGCCAGCAGCCTAGGGGGACAGGGTACCCAGGGGACCCAGTACTTC. Its translation is CASSLGGQGTQGTQYF.

V is TRBV7-2 and J is TRBJ2-7, with TRBD1 matching over 8 bases. V lost 2 bases and J lost 6; bases outside the gene matches: 3. The length of the CDR3 is 13 residues. The germline gives CDR1 SGHTA, CDR2 FQGNSA. DNA for the CDR3: TGTGCCAGCAGCTTACTCGACAGGGGCGAGCAGTACTTC. This gives the protein CASSLLDRGEQYF.

The chain recombines TRBV4-1 with TRBJ1-1; tentative D call: TRBD1 (5 bases). Germline loops: CDR1 MGHRA, CDR2 YSYEKL. Trimming cost V 2 bases and J 1 base, with 11 bases left between them. The CDR3 has 15 residues. The CDR3 spells CASSQMPGANTEAFF. The CDR3 DNA follows: TGCGCCAGCAGCCAAATGCCCGGGGCGAACACTGAAGCTTTCTTT.

The V gene is TRBV20-1, the J gene TRBJ1-1; 7 nucleotides line up with TRBD1. Germline V gene lookup returns CDR1 DFQATT and CDR2 SNEGSKA (reference sequence). CDR3 length: 13 amino acids. V gave up 5 bases and J gave up 5 bases; unmatched junction bases: 8. The CDR3 sequence is CSAGYRGRTEAFF. As DNA, the CDR3 is TGCAGTGCTGGTTACAGGGGACGGACTGAAGCTTTCTTT.

The chain uses TRBV12-3 or TRBV12-4 and TRBJ2-4; D not resolved. The V end was cut by 3 bases, the J end by 5 bases, with 11 bases between. This CDR3 comprises 14 residues. CDR3 loop: CASSFAPRENIQYF. The CDR3 DNA is TGTGCCAGCAGTTTTGCGCCTCGGGAAAACATTCAGTACTTC.

This clonotype was counted once. This sequence joins TRBV9 and TRBJ1-5; D remains ambiguous. Germline V lookup: CDR1 SGDLS, CDR2 YYNGEE. The CDR3 length is 13 residues. Trimming shortened V by 3 bases and J by 6 bases, and 10 bases separated the two germline ends. The CDR3 region has the DNA TGTGCCAGCAGCGGGAACGCGGGTCAGCCCCAGCATTTT. It yields the protein CASSGNAGQPQHF.

V gene TRBV27 combines with J gene TRBJ1-1, with D hard to call. V gave up 5 bases and J gave up 0 bases, with 7 bases separating them. CDR1 and CDR2 (germline): MNHEY, SMNVEV (reference sequence). The CDR3 sequence is 13 residues long. The CDR3 region is CASSPTMNTEAFF. CDR3 nucleotides: TGTGCCAGCAGTCCCACCATGAACACTGAAGCTTTCTTT.

V and J are TRBV5-4 and TRBJ2-7; 7 bases agree with TRBD2. The CDR3 totals 16 residues. V lost 3 bases to trimming and J lost 3 bases; unmatched junction nucleotides: 12. CDR1 is SGHNT, CDR2 YYREEE, per germline (reference sequence). The CDR3, as DNA: TGTGCCAGCAGCTCCGGGGAGGCGGGGGAAATCTACGAGCAGTACTTC. Amino acids: CASSSGEAGEIYEQYF.

The CDR3 DNA reads as TGCAGTGCTAGAGAAAGGGACACTGAAGCTTTCTTT. Encoded protein: CSARERDTEAFF. This sequence joins TRBV20-1 and TRBJ1-1; D uncertain. The germline CDR1 and CDR2 sequences are DFQATT and SNEGSKA (reference sequence). The V end was cut by 0 bases, the J end by 3 bases, with 5 bases between. This CDR3 is built from 12 residues.

About this clonotype itself: An end of the junction does not agree with germline; a read error may underlie this. The chain's CDR3 is CASSFGENTIYF. CDR3 DNA: TGCGCCAGCAGCTTCGGAGAAAACACCATATATTTT. The chain carries TRBV7-9 and TRBJ1-3; D is unclear. This CDR3 is built from 12 residues. Per the germline V gene, CDR1 is SEHNR and CDR2 is FQNEAQ (reference sequence).

The rearrangement joins TRBV12-5 to TRBJ1-2, with D unresolved. Deletions cut 7 bases from V and 7 bases from J, with 16 bases between. The V gene's germline CDR1 is LGHNT and CDR2 FRNRAP. The CDR3 has 13 amino acids. The chain's CDR3 is CASASSLGGGYTF. CDR3 sequence (DNA): TGTGCTAGTGCCTCCAGCCTGGGAGGTGGCTACACCTTC.

The V gene is TRBV16, the J gene TRBJ1-2; D possibly corresponds to TRBD1 (6 bases). Germline V gives CDR1 KGHSY, CDR2 FQNENV. The V end lost 0 bases, the J end lost 3 bases, and 8 bases lay between the germline ends. This CDR3 is 14 amino acids long. The CDR3 DNA follows: TGTGCCAGCAGCCAATCGGCAGGGGACTATGGCTACACCTTC. It is translated as CASSQSAGDYGYTF.

The chain recombines TRBV4-1 with TRBJ1-1; maybe TRBD1 (6 bases). CDR1 MGHRA and CDR2 YSYEKL come from the germline V gene. The V and J ends lost 3 bases and 1 base respectively, with 9 bases between them. The CDR3 is 14 residues long. The CDR3 nucleotides read TGCGCCAGCAGCCAGGAACAGGGGAACACTGAAGCTTTCTTT. Amino acid sequence: CASSQEQGNTEAFF.